The rows below give T cell receptor beta chains drawn from one sample of a study of T cells after yellow fever vaccination. One entry per CDR3 protein, called by TCRdb with MiXCR from the 5' RACE reads. The sample lists 300,000 to 400,000 distinct CDR3 sequences, about 6.2% occurring once. The sequences come from PBMCs, collected 5 days after the yellow fever booster vaccination. The receptors shown here come from a man aged 30 to 45 who received the YFV17D yellow fever vaccine. Both conserved end residues are part of each CDR3. The D gene is left open where the match is weak. Clone size is not always given. Where it is, it says once, few, many or a class for expanded clones.

CDR3 DNA | CDR3 protein | CDR3 length | J gene | clone size | D gene | V gene
TGTGCCAGCATCCGGGCCGGGGAGCTGTTTTTT | CASIRAGELFF | 11 | TRBJ2-2 | few | NA | TRBV7-6
TGCGCCAGCAGCTTACAGACTGACAATGAGCAGTTCTTC | CASSLQTDNEQFF | 13 | TRBJ2-1 | many | NA | TRBV4-3
TGTGCCTGCAGCCAAAGACTAGCGGGGGCCTACGAGCAGTACTTC | CACSQRLAGAYEQYF | 15 | TRBJ2-7 | few | TRBD2 | TRBV3-1
TGTGCCAGCAGTTACTCCTATAGCGGGAGGGCCGAGGGAGATACGCAGTATTTT | CASSYSYSGRAEGDTQYF | 18 | TRBJ2-3 | few | TRBD2 | TRBV6-5
TGCGCCAGCAGCCGGACAGGGTCGGACTATGGCTACACCTTC | CASSRTGSDYGYTF | 14 | TRBJ1-2 | NA | TRBD1 | TRBV5-1
TGCAGCGTTGCGGGGGTGAACACTGAAGCTTTCTTT | CSVAGVNTEAFF | 12 | TRBJ1-1 | few | NA | TRBV29-1
TGTGCCAGCAGCTTTGGAGGGTTCCCTGAAGCTTTCTTT | CASSFGGFPEAFF | 13 | TRBJ1-1 | NA | NA | TRBV5-5
TGTGCCAGCAGCTTAACCAGGGCTCGCACAGATACGCAGTATTTT | CASSLTRARTDTQYF | 15 | TRBJ2-3 | NA | NA | TRBV7-2
TGTGCCAGTAGTATTGGAAGGGTGGGCCAGGGGCCCACCGGGGAGCTGTTTTTT | CASSIGRVGQGPTGELFF | 18 | TRBJ2-2 | few | NA | TRBV19
TGTGCCAGCAGCCAAGAACGGCCAGGGAATAATTCACCCCTCCACTTT | CASSQERPGNNSPLHF | 16 | TRBJ1-6 | few | NA | TRBV14
TGTGCCAGCAGCTTGCGGAATTCACCCCTCCACTTT | CASSLRNSPLHF | 12 | TRBJ1-6 | many | NA | TRBV5-6
TGTGCCAGCAGTTGGACATTCGGGGAGACCCAGTACTTC | CASSWTFGETQYF | 13 | TRBJ2-5 | few | NA | TRBV12-3/TRBV12-4
TGTGCCAGCAGTCCAGGACAGGCTCACACAGATACGCAGTATTTT | CASSPGQAHTDTQYF | 15 | TRBJ2-3 | many | TRBD1 | TRBV28
TGTGCCAGCTTTACTAGCGGGAGCTACGAGCAGTACTTC | CASFTSGSYEQYF | 13 | TRBJ2-7 | NA | TRBD2 | TRBV28
TGCAGTGCTAGACAAGCGGGAGCTGAGCAGTTCTTC | CSARQAGAEQFF | 12 | TRBJ2-1 | NA | TRBD2 | TRBV20-1
TGCGCCAGCAGCGTTCTCCCTGGTGGGAACACTGAAGCTTTCTTT | CASSVLPGGNTEAFF | 15 | TRBJ1-1 | many | NA | TRBV5-1
TGCAGCGTTCCGTCAACAGGGTTCCGTGGCTATGGCTACACCTTC | CSVPSTGFRGYGYTF | 15 | TRBJ1-2 | few | NA | TRBV29-1
TGTGCCAGCAGCCCACCGGGACTAAACACCGGGGAGCTGTTTTTT | CASSPPGLNTGELFF | 15 | TRBJ2-2 | many | TRBD2 | TRBV12-3/TRBV12-4
TGTGCCAGCAGCCCGGATGGCGGAACGTGGCAGTACTTC | CASSPDGGTWQYF | 13 | TRBJ2-7 | many | NA | TRBV7-9
TGTGCCAGCAGCAAAGCTAACTATGGCTACACCTTC | CASSKANYGYTF | 12 | TRBJ1-2 | NA | NA | TRBV7-2
TGTGCCAGCAGCCCCTTTAGGACCTACGAGCAGTACTTC | CASSPFRTYEQYF | 13 | TRBJ2-7 | NA | NA | TRBV11-2
TGTGCCAGCAGCTTAGTAGGTTCACTGCGCACAGATACGCAGTATTTT | CASSLVGSLRTDTQYF | 16 | TRBJ2-3 | few | NA | TRBV7-2
TGTGCCAGCAGCCCTCCGGGCAGCTCCTACAATGAGCAGTTCTTC | CASSPPGSSYNEQFF | 15 | TRBJ2-1 | many | NA | TRBV7-3
TGCGCCAGCAGCTACCAACCGGGACAGGGTGGCACTGAAGCTTTCTTT | CASSYQPGQGGTEAFF | 16 | TRBJ1-1 | NA | TRBD1 | TRBV5-1
TGTGCCAGCAGCTTACCGGGGTTGATGGGTAGCCTCAGCTCCTACGAGCAGTACTTC | CASSLPGLMGSLSSYEQYF | 19 | TRBJ2-7 | few | NA | TRBV7-2
TGTGCTAGTGCCCTTAGGGGCTCCACTGAAGCTTTCTTT | CASALRGSTEAFF | 13 | TRBJ1-1 | many | NA | TRBV12-5
TGCAGCGTCCAGGGCGTTATGAATTTGGCTTTCTTT | CSVQGVMNLAFF | 12 | TRBJ1-1 | many | NA | TRBV29-1
TGTGCCAGCAGCTCCACGGGACACGAGCAGTACTTC | CASSSTGHEQYF | 12 | TRBJ2-7 | few | NA | TRBV7-9
TGTGCCAGCAGCATGGGGTGGCAGGGCGATCAGCCCCAGCATTTT | CASSMGWQGDQPQHF | 15 | TRBJ1-5 | NA | NA | TRBV5-6
TGTGCCAGCAGCTCTACACCGGGACAGATCTACGAGCAGTACTTC | CASSSTPGQIYEQYF | 15 | TRBJ2-7 | many | TRBD1 | TRBV7-2
TGCAGTGCGTCGGACAACTCCTACGAGCAGTACTTC | CSASDNSYEQYF | 12 | TRBJ2-7 | many | NA | TRBV20-1
TGTGCCAGCAGCTTTTTTAGGGCAGATACGCAGTATTTT | CASSFFRADTQYF | 13 | TRBJ2-3 | few | NA | TRBV7-2
TGTGCCACCAGTGACTTCGGGAACTCCTACAATGAGCAGTTCTTC | CATSDFGNSYNEQFF | 15 | TRBJ2-1 | NA | NA | TRBV24-1